These T cell receptor beta chains were read from a single sample in a study of T cell responses to AZD1222 COVID-19 vaccine. Sequenced by immunoSEQ multiplex PCR; TCRdb stores in-frame clones only, minus some. The sample shows 130,000 or so clones, more than 85% of them seen only once. This specimen consisted of peripheral blood, obtained 28 days after the second AZD1222 dose. The receptors shown here come from an adult who received the AZD1222 COVID-19 vaccine. CDR3s include the opening cysteine and the closing phenylalanine or tryptophan. The order of the fields is clone size, V gene, D gene, J gene, CDR3 protein, CDR3 DNA. The D gene is left open where the match is weak. A clone size is listed for some rows: how often the clone was seen (once, few, many), or a class if it is expanded.

clone_size: NA; v_call: TRBV3-1/TRBV3-2; d_call: NA; j_call: TRBJ1-1; cdr3_aa: CASSQPGGRVEVAFF; cdr3_nt: TGTGCCAGCAGCCAACCCGGGGGGAGGGTCGAGGTAGCTTTCTTT
clone_size: NA; v_call: TRBV5-1; d_call: NA; j_call: TRBJ2-7; cdr3_aa: CASSLLSGARYEQYF; cdr3_nt: TGCGCCAGCAGCTTGCTATCAGGGGCGAGGTACGAGCAGTACTTC
clone_size: NA; v_call: TRBV2; d_call: TRBD2; j_call: TRBJ2-1; cdr3_aa: CASSGPGTSGYNEQFF; cdr3_nt: TGTGCCAGCAGTGGACCCGGGACTAGCGGCTACAATGAGCAGTTCTTC
clone_size: NA; v_call: TRBV7-8; d_call: TRBD1; j_call: TRBJ1-4; cdr3_aa: CASSLGQVNEKLFF; cdr3_nt: TGTGCCAGCAGCCTTGGACAGGTTAATGAAAAACTGTTTTTT
clone_size: NA; v_call: TRBV7-2; d_call: NA; j_call: TRBJ2-1; cdr3_aa: CASSLARYNEQFF; cdr3_nt: TGTGCCAGCAGCTTAGCCAGATACAATGAGCAGTTCTTC
clone_size: NA; v_call: TRBV24-1; d_call: TRBD1; j_call: TRBJ2-1; cdr3_aa: CATSTGKIEQFF; cdr3_nt: TGTGCCACCTCGACAGGGAAGATCGAGCAGTTCTTC
clone_size: NA; v_call: TRBV18; d_call: TRBD1; j_call: TRBJ1-1; cdr3_aa: CASSPLGQVILDTEAFF; cdr3_nt: TGTGCCAGCTCCCCCCTCGGACAGGTAATCTTAGACACTGAAGCTTTCTTT
clone_size: NA; v_call: TRBV5-1; d_call: TRBD2; j_call: TRBJ2-3; cdr3_aa: CASSLAGGHGDTQYF; cdr3_nt: TGCGCCAGCAGCCTAGCGGGAGGGCATGGGGATACGCAGTATTTT
clone_size: NA; v_call: TRBV3-1/TRBV3-2; d_call: NA; j_call: TRBJ1-2; cdr3_aa: CASSLTVNYGYTF; cdr3_nt: TGTGCCAGCAGCCTCACCGTAAACTATGGCTACACCTTC
clone_size: NA; v_call: TRBV20-1; d_call: TRBD1; j_call: TRBJ1-2; cdr3_aa: CSVARQGGYTF; cdr3_nt: TGCAGTGTTGCAAGACAGGGTGGCTACACCTTC
clone_size: NA; v_call: TRBV7-3; d_call: NA; j_call: TRBJ1-1; cdr3_aa: CASSLTPLLGTEAFF; cdr3_nt: TGTGCCAGCAGCTTAACACCCCTCCTGGGCACTGAAGCTTTCTTT
clone_size: once; v_call: TRBV5-4; d_call: NA; j_call: TRBJ2-1; cdr3_aa: CASSLGQGSYNEQFF; cdr3_nt: TGTGCCAGCAGCTTGGGTCAGGGCTCCTACAATGAGCAGTTCTTC
clone_size: NA; v_call: TRBV14; d_call: NA; j_call: TRBJ1-2; cdr3_aa: CASSPGRDGYTF; cdr3_nt: TGTGCCAGCAGCCCGGGGAGGGACGGCTACACCTTC
clone_size: NA; v_call: TRBV10-3; d_call: TRBD1; j_call: TRBJ2-5; cdr3_aa: CAISDGTGEETQYF; cdr3_nt: TGTGCCATCAGTGATGGGACAGGGGAAGAGACCCAGTACTTC
clone_size: once; v_call: TRBV6-5; d_call: TRBD1; j_call: TRBJ2-7; cdr3_aa: CASSYHSQGASEQYF; cdr3_nt: TGTGCCAGCAGTTACCATAGTCAGGGGGCCTCCGAGCAGTACTTC
clone_size: NA; v_call: TRBV6-2/TRBV6-3; d_call: NA; j_call: TRBJ2-1; cdr3_aa: CASSYWESNEQFF; cdr3_nt: TGTGCCAGCAGTTACTGGGAGTCTAATGAGCAGTTCTTC
clone_size: NA; v_call: TRBV12-3/TRBV12-4; d_call: NA; j_call: TRBJ1-2; cdr3_aa: CASSLDRTGYTF; cdr3_nt: TGTGCCAGCAGTTTGGACCGAACAGGCTACACCTTC
clone_size: NA; v_call: TRBV12-3/TRBV12-4; d_call: NA; j_call: TRBJ1-3; cdr3_aa: CASSWAENTIYF; cdr3_nt: TGTGCCAGCAGTTGGGCAGAAAACACCATATATTTT
clone_size: NA; v_call: TRBV24-1; d_call: NA; j_call: TRBJ2-1; cdr3_aa: CATSRHGSAAEQFF; cdr3_nt: TGTGCCACCAGTCGCCACGGGAGCGCGGCTGAGCAGTTCTTC
clone_size: NA; v_call: TRBV27; d_call: TRBD2; j_call: TRBJ2-1; cdr3_aa: CASSTLAGGLNEQFF; cdr3_nt: TGTGCCAGCAGCACACTAGCGGGAGGGCTTAATGAGCAGTTCTTC
clone_size: NA; v_call: TRBV6-2/TRBV6-3; d_call: NA; j_call: TRBJ1-5; cdr3_aa: CASSPGRQSYSNQPQHF; cdr3_nt: TGTGCCAGCAGCCCGGGACGCCAATCCTATAGCAATCAGCCCCAGCATTTT
clone_size: NA; v_call: TRBV15; d_call: NA; j_call: TRBJ1-2; cdr3_aa: CATSRDYGGLVEGNYGYTF; cdr3_nt: TGTGCCACCAGCAGAGATTACGGCGGACTGGTTGAGGGCAACTATGGCTACACCTTC
clone_size: NA; v_call: TRBV30; d_call: TRBD1; j_call: TRBJ1-1; cdr3_aa: CAWSFPGTVSREAFF; cdr3_nt: TGTGCCTGGAGTTTCCCGGGGACAGTTAGTAGGGAAGCTTTCTTT
clone_size: NA; v_call: TRBV3-1/TRBV3-2; d_call: TRBD1; j_call: TRBJ1-2; cdr3_aa: CASSQSYRGSYGYTF; cdr3_nt: TGTGCCAGCAGCCAAAGTTACAGGGGATCCTATGGCTACACCTTC
clone_size: NA; v_call: TRBV7-3; d_call: NA; j_call: TRBJ1-5; cdr3_aa: CASSLSIPPGVQYSNQPQHF; cdr3_nt: TGTGCCAGCAGCTTATCGATTCCCCCAGGGGTCCAATATAGCAATCAGCCCCAGCATTTT
clone_size: NA; v_call: TRBV19; d_call: NA; j_call: TRBJ2-3; cdr3_aa: CASSFDADTQYF; cdr3_nt: TGTGCCAGTAGTTTTGACGCAGATACGCAGTATTTT
clone_size: NA; v_call: TRBV5-8; d_call: TRBD1; j_call: TRBJ1-1; cdr3_aa: CASSPRGLSTEAFF; cdr3_nt: TGTGCCAGCAGCCCGAGGGGGCTGAGCACTGAAGCTTTCTTT
clone_size: NA; v_call: TRBV28; d_call: NA; j_call: TRBJ2-1; cdr3_aa: CASSSSEGTTHNEQFF; cdr3_nt: TGTGCCAGCAGTTCCTCTGAAGGGACAACCCACAATGAGCAGTTCTTC
clone_size: NA; v_call: TRBV11-3; d_call: TRBD2; j_call: TRBJ2-1; cdr3_aa: CASSSGTSDHNEQFF; cdr3_nt: TGTGCCAGCAGCTCCGGGACTAGTGACCACAATGAGCAGTTCTTC
clone_size: once; v_call: TRBV6-5; d_call: TRBD1; j_call: TRBJ1-6; cdr3_aa: CASSYSGQRGLHPLHF; cdr3_nt: TGTGCCAGCAGTTACTCGGGACAGAGGGGCCTTCACCCCCTCCACTTT
clone_size: once; v_call: TRBV6-5; d_call: NA; j_call: TRBJ1-3; cdr3_aa: CASSYSQVSGNTIYF; cdr3_nt: TGTGCCAGCAGTTACTCACAGGTCTCTGGAAACACCATATATTTT
clone_size: NA; v_call: TRBV3-1/TRBV3-2; d_call: NA; j_call: TRBJ2-5; cdr3_aa: CASSQEARGYRAQETQYF; cdr3_nt: TGTGCCAGCAGCCAAGAAGCACGCGGATACAGGGCACAAGAGACCCAGTACTTC
clone_size: NA; v_call: TRBV5-6; d_call: NA; j_call: TRBJ2-7; cdr3_aa: CASSYFSYEQYF; cdr3_nt: TGTGCCAGCAGCTATTTCTCCTACGAGCAGTACTTC
clone_size: NA; v_call: TRBV11-3; d_call: TRBD2; j_call: TRBJ2-3; cdr3_aa: CASSGGTSGMRTDTQYF; cdr3_nt: TGTGCCAGCAGCGGCGGGACTAGCGGGATGAGGACAGATACGCAGTATTTT
clone_size: NA; v_call: TRBV7-2; d_call: NA; j_call: TRBJ2-5; cdr3_aa: CASTATQETQYF; cdr3_nt: TGTGCCAGCACGGCGACCCAAGAGACCCAGTACTTC
clone_size: NA; v_call: TRBV19; d_call: TRBD1; j_call: TRBJ1-2; cdr3_aa: CASSPPDRDFYTF; cdr3_nt: TGTGCCAGTAGCCCGCCGGACAGGGATTTCTACACCTTC
clone_size: NA; v_call: TRBV21-1; d_call: NA; j_call: TRBJ1-4; cdr3_aa: CASSLSDYNEKLFF; cdr3_nt: TGTGCCAGCAGCCTCTCGGACTATAATGAAAAACTGTTTTTT
clone_size: once; v_call: TRBV19; d_call: NA; j_call: TRBJ1-1; cdr3_aa: CASMWTANTEAFF; cdr3_nt: TGTGCTTCAATGTGGACGGCCAACACTGAAGCTTTCTTT
clone_size: NA; v_call: TRBV4-3; d_call: NA; j_call: TRBJ1-1; cdr3_aa: CASSQEVNTEAFF; cdr3_nt: TGCGCCAGCAGCCAAGAGGTGAACACTGAAGCTTTCTTT
clone_size: NA; v_call: TRBV10-1; d_call: NA; j_call: TRBJ1-2; cdr3_aa: CASSESSQQGDNYGYTF; cdr3_nt: TGCGCCAGCAGTGAGTCTTCTCAGCAGGGCGATAACTATGGCTACACCTTC
clone_size: few; v_call: TRBV4-1; d_call: NA; j_call: TRBJ1-1; cdr3_aa: CASSQTGTRGAEAFF; cdr3_nt: TGCGCCAGCAGCCAAACAGGGACAAGGGGCGCTGAAGCTTTCTTT
clone_size: NA; v_call: TRBV7-3; d_call: TRBD2; j_call: TRBJ2-3; cdr3_aa: CASSNGLGETDTQYF; cdr3_nt: TGTGCCAGCAGCAATGGACTAGGTGAAACAGATACGCAGTATTTT
clone_size: once; v_call: TRBV5-1; d_call: TRBD1; j_call: TRBJ1-1; cdr3_aa: CASSLYETGGLNTEAFF; cdr3_nt: TGCGCCAGCAGCTTGTACGAGACAGGGGGTCTTAACACTGAAGCTTTCTTT
clone_size: NA; v_call: TRBV27; d_call: NA; j_call: TRBJ1-1; cdr3_aa: CASSPKPLQTGEAFF; cdr3_nt: TGTGCCAGCAGTCCCAAGCCCCTACAGACAGGTGAAGCTTTCTTT
clone_size: NA; v_call: TRBV11-2; d_call: TRBD1; j_call: TRBJ2-5; cdr3_aa: CASSFGTAETQYF; cdr3_nt: TGTGCCAGCAGCTTCGGGACAGCAGAGACCCAGTACTTC
clone_size: NA; v_call: TRBV6-5; d_call: TRBD1; j_call: TRBJ2-3; cdr3_aa: CASSPGQGRTDTQYF; cdr3_nt: TGTGCCAGTAGTCCCGGACAGGGGCGGACAGATACGCAGTATTTT
clone_size: NA; v_call: TRBV5-1; d_call: NA; j_call: TRBJ2-1; cdr3_aa: CASSLGAGAYNEQFF; cdr3_nt: TGCGCCAGCAGCTTGGGAGCTGGGGCATACAATGAGCAGTTCTTC
clone_size: once; v_call: TRBV4-1; d_call: TRBD1; j_call: TRBJ2-7; cdr3_aa: CASSRTGGPYEQYF; cdr3_nt: TGCGCCAGCAGCCGCACAGGGGGCCCCTACGAGCAGTACTTC
clone_size: NA; v_call: TRBV29-1; d_call: TRBD2; j_call: TRBJ2-1; cdr3_aa: CSVEQRGGPRGYNEQFF; cdr3_nt: TGCAGCGTTGAACAGCGGGGGGGCCCTCGTGGATACAATGAGCAGTTCTTC
clone_size: NA; v_call: TRBV9; d_call: TRBD1; j_call: TRBJ2-1; cdr3_aa: CASSVATETLDRAGNEQFF; cdr3_nt: TGTGCCAGCAGCGTAGCTACAGAGACTCTGGACAGGGCGGGCAATGAGCAGTTCTTC
clone_size: once; v_call: TRBV5-1; d_call: NA; j_call: TRBJ2-3; cdr3_aa: CASSSYRVGTDTQYF; cdr3_nt: TGCGCCAGCAGCTCGTACAGGGTTGGGACAGATACGCAGTATTTT
clone_size: NA; v_call: TRBV7-2; d_call: NA; j_call: TRBJ1-1; cdr3_aa: CASSGRLNTEAFF; cdr3_nt: TGTGCCAGCAGCGGTCGCCTGAACACTGAAGCTTTCTTT
clone_size: NA; v_call: TRBV3-1/TRBV3-2; d_call: NA; j_call: TRBJ1-1; cdr3_aa: CASSQTNTEAFF; cdr3_nt: TGTGCCAGCAGCCAAACGAACACTGAAGCTTTCTTT
clone_size: few; v_call: TRBV19; d_call: NA; j_call: TRBJ2-1; cdr3_aa: CASSIQDSNNEQFF; cdr3_nt: TGTGCCAGTAGTATACAGGACTCCAACAATGAGCAGTTCTTC